Below, 29 T cell receptor beta chains from the same sample are listed, as sequenced in a study of T cells in Graves' hyperthyroidism and ophthalmopathy (dated by TCRdb to the late 2010s). Library creation used multiplex PCR. Sequenced using an Illumina HiSeq 2000. Amplification of TCR beta CDR3 regions was carried out from RNA transcripts. For the first round of RT-PCR on the TCR CDR3, the HTBI primer set was used together with the Qiagen OneStep RT-PCR kit. TCRdb itself trimmed the public reads at Q25 with fastp, ran MiXCR and retained productive beta chains. Each entry merges the rows of one CDR3 protein and shows their most common DNA and genes. The sample table shows hundreds of thousands of distinct CDR3 sequences, and roughly a sixth are seen once. The ten largest clones add up to under 20% of the sample. Specimen: blood. Receptor source: a woman in her late teens or twenties with Graves' hyperthyroidism.

This clonotype came up a few times. The gene calls are TRBV4-1 and TRBJ2-7; D is possibly TRBD1 (5 bases). This CDR3 spans 17 amino acids. The ends were cut back, 0 bases at V and 4 bases at J, with 19 bases in the middle. The germline V gene has CDR1 MGHRA and CDR2 YSYEKL. This CDR3 reads CASSQDPQGWPSYEQYF. The CDR3 nucleotides are TGCGCCAGCAGCCAAGATCCGCAGGGTTGGCCCTCGTACGAGCAGTACTTC.

This sequence joins TRBV6-1 and TRBJ2-7, with D possibly being TRBD2 (5 bases). The CDR3 is made up of 14 amino acids. Deletions cut 7 bases from V and 7 bases from J, with 20 bases between. CDR1 and CDR2 (germline): MNHNS, SASEGT. CDR3 region: CASISAANSGEQYF. DNA for the CDR3: TGTGCCAGCATATCGGCAGCCAACTCGGGGGAGCAGTACTTC.

There are many counts of this clonotype. The chain combines TRBV12-3 or TRBV12-4 with TRBJ1-2; no firm D call. Trimming took off 3 bases at V and 1 base at J, with 6 bases between the two ends. The CDR3 runs 13 residues. Here the CDR3 DNA reads TGTGCCAGCAGTTTTGAGGATAACTATGGCTACACCTTC. As protein: CASSFEDNYGYTF.

The gene calls are TRBV5-4 and TRBJ2-7, with 8 nucleotides matching TRBD2. V lost 3 bases, J lost 3 bases, and 8 bases stayed unmatched. Looked up from germline, CDR1 is SGHNT and CDR2 is YYREEE (reference sequence). The CDR3 is 15 amino acids. The CDR3 nucleotides read TGTGCCAGCAGCTCTTACGGGACTAGTAGCTACGAGCAGTACTTC. It codes for CASSSYGTSSYEQYF.

This clonotype was counted ten times or more. The rearrangement joins TRBV10-3 to TRBJ2-7; D is unresolved. Per the germline V gene, CDR1 is ENHRY and CDR2 is SYGVKD. The CDR3 has 14 residues. Trimming took off 3 bases at V and 1 base at J, with 10 bases between the two ends. CDR3 sequence reads: CAISEASFSYEQYF. The CDR3 DNA reads TGTGCCATCAGTGAAGCATCATTTTCCTACGAGCAGTACTTC.

This clonotype was seen at least ten times. The chain carries TRBV11-1 and TRBJ2-1; D is perhaps TRBD2 (6 bases). V was pared by 4 bases and J by 7 bases, with 17 bases between. Germline CDR1 is SGHAT and CDR2 is FQDESV (reference sequence). This CDR3 has 15 amino acids. CDR3 sequence: CASSSGLARWNEQFF. The CDR3, as DNA: TGTGCCAGCAGCTCGGGACTGGCAAGGTGGAATGAGCAGTTCTTC.

This clonotype was observed a few times. The J gene is TRBJ1-2, the V gene TRBV12-3 or TRBV12-4; D is undetermined. CDR3 size: 14 residues. V lost 4 bases, J lost 4 bases, and 13 bases lay in between. The CDR3 region has the DNA TGTGCCAGCAGTTCCCCCGGTGGCAGCTATGGCTACACCTTC. Translating it yields CASSSPGGSYGYTF.

The gene calls are TRBV7-2 and TRBJ2-3; 7 nucleotides align to TRBD1. The CDR3 consists of 18 residues. From germline, CDR1 is SGHTA and CDR2 FQGNSA. With 9 bases clipped from V and 2 bases from J, the junction kept 20 bases outside the gene matches. The CDR3 sequence: CASSIKPPGQTYTDTQYF. In DNA, the CDR3 is TGTGCCAGTAGTATAAAACCTCCGGGACAGACTTACACAGATACGCAGTATTTT.

This clonotype occurred many times. This chain joins TRBV5-8 and TRBJ2-7, with 7 bases that match TRBD1. The CDR3 contains 14 residues. V lost 5 bases, J lost 3 bases, and 8 bases stayed unmatched. The V gene's germline CDR1 is SGHTS and CDR2 YDEGEE. CDR3 DNA sequence: TGTGCCAGCAGACGCCGGGACAGATACTACGAGCAGTACTTC. Amino acids: CASRRRDRYYEQYF.

This clonotype was found many times. The genes are TRBV10-2 and TRBJ1-1, with D possibly matching TRBD1 (6 bases). The V gene lost 2 bases and the J gene lost 5 bases, with 9 bases spanning the gap. Germline CDR1 and CDR2: WSHSY and SAAADI. The CDR3 runs 13 residues. CDR3 bases: TGCGCCAGCAGTGAGCGGGGGCGGACTGAAGCTTTCTTT. This gives the protein CASSERGRTEAFF.

This clonotype was counted at least ten times. The chain couples TRBV7-8 to TRBJ2-3; 11 nucleotides agree with TRBD1. The V gene end was trimmed by 5 bases and the J gene end by 3 bases; junction bases not matched to a gene: 4. The CDR3 runs 15 residues. From germline, CDR1 is SGHVS and CDR2 FQNEAQ. The CDR3, as DNA: TGTGCCAGCAGCGCGGACAGGGGGCGGACAGATACGCAGTATTTT. This gives the protein CASSADRGRTDTQYF.

On this clonotype: A read error may produce the germline difference seen at one junction end. V and J are TRBV7-9 and TRBJ1-1, with a tentative D call TRBD1 (6 bases). CDR3 length: 15 amino acids. The germline CDR1 and CDR2 sequences are SEHNR and FQNEAQ (reference sequence). CDR3 sequence reads: CASSLDPGAHTEASF. The DNA for the CDR3 is TGTGCCAGCAGCTTAGATCCGGGGGCGCACACTGAAGCTTCCTTT.

This clonotype was counted a few times. One junction end does not reproduce the germline sequence, and a read error may be involved. DNA for the CDR3: TGCGCCAGCAGCTTCCGGGGAGCAGAATACGGGCAGTACTTC. Amino acid sequence: CASSFRGAEYGQYF. The J gene is TRBJ2-7, the V gene TRBV5-1, with D perhaps matching TRBD2 (5 bases). In germline, CDR1 is SGHRS, CDR2 YFSETQ. The CDR3 runs to 14 residues.

V gene TRBV20-1 combines with J gene TRBJ2-5; TRBD1 agrees at 9 bases. CDR1 is DFQATT, CDR2 SNEGSKA, per germline (reference sequence). The CDR3 contains 13 residues. Losses at the gene ends were 7 bases for V and 4 bases for J; bases not matched to a gene: 7. In nucleotides, the CDR3 is TGCAGTGTTGGGGACAGGGTGGGAGAGACCCAGTACTTC. Translating gives CSVGDRVGETQYF.

The chain links TRBV10-3 to TRBJ2-7; D gene ambiguous. Germline V CDR1 and CDR2: ENHRY, SYGVKD. This CDR3 spans 12 amino acids. The V gene lost 8 bases and the J gene lost 0 bases, with 8 bases spanning the gap. As DNA, the CDR3 is TGTGCCATCTATGGCGACTCCTACGAGCAGTACTTC. Translated: CAIYGDSYEQYF.

In its sample, this clonotype was seen many times. The chain carries TRBV7-9 and TRBJ2-7; 11 positions agree with TRBD2. V gave up 5 bases and J gave up 2 bases; unmatched junction bases: 5. The CDR3 loop spans 15 amino acids. Germline V gene data show CDR1 as SEHNR and CDR2 as FQNEAQ (reference sequence). For the CDR3, the DNA is TGTGCCAGCAGCCCGACTAGCGGGGCACCCTACGAGCAGTACTTC. This translates into CASSPTSGAPYEQYF.

This clonotype has more than one count but fewer than ten. The chain joins TRBV20-1 to TRBJ2-2; 13 bases fit TRBD2. The V gene's germline CDR1 is DFQATT and CDR2 SNEGSKA (reference sequence). The J segment lost 7 bases and the V segment lost 6 bases, leaving 17 bases of the junction unmatched. This CDR3 has 18 residues. The CDR3: CSAARETSGGGLFGELFF. For the CDR3, the DNA is TGCAGTGCCGCCCGGGAAACTAGCGGGGGGGGGCTCTTCGGGGAGCTGTTTTTT.

This clonotype was counted between two and nine times. V usage is TRBV6-5 and J usage is TRBJ2-7; D remains ambiguous. Trimming stripped 0 bases from V and 4 bases from J, with 7 bases between. The CDR3 spans 13 residues. Germline V gene data show CDR1 as MNHEY and CDR2 as SVGAGI. The CDR3 protein is CASSYSRFYEQYF. Here the CDR3 DNA reads TGTGCCAGCAGTTACTCGAGATTTTACGAGCAGTACTTC.

This clonotype was counted many times. This chain uses TRBV11-2 with TRBJ2-7; 10 bases line up with TRBD2. Germline CDR1 and CDR2: SGHAT and FQNNGV. J lost 3 bases, V lost 1 base, and 6 bases had no gene match. The CDR3 runs to 16 residues. The CDR3 region is CASSLASSGRLYEQYF. In nucleotides, the CDR3 is TGTGCCAGCAGCTTAGCGTCTAGCGGGAGACTCTACGAGCAGTACTTC.

Note on this clonotype: A much larger clone lies a single base off, so this may be a read error. This chain uses TRBV20-1 with TRBJ2-5; no reliable D call. The J call is in doubt because the DNA end fits TRBJ2-1 better. The CDR3 length is 12 residues. Germline V gene sequence: CDR1 DFQATT, CDR2 SNEGSKA (reference sequence). CDR3 sequence reads: CSAMEYQETQFF. CDR3 in DNA: TGCAGTGCTATGGAATACCAAGAGACCCAGTTCTTC.

A note on this clonotype: Being one base from a much bigger clone, this may be a read error. The V and J genes are TRBV15 and TRBJ2-7; 7 nucleotides agree with TRBD1. CDR1 is LNHNV, CDR2 YYDKDF, per germline (reference sequence). The CDR3 is 13 amino acids. CDR3 residues: CATSRGTGYEKYF. For the CDR3, the DNA is TGTGCCACCAGCAGAGGGACAGGCTACGAGAAGTACTTC.

This clonotype was counted many times. The CDR3 sequence is CASSQAGLEETQYF. The CDR3 DNA sequence: TGTGCCAGCAGCCAAGCAGGGTTAGAAGAGACCCAGTACTTC. The chain carries TRBV12-3 or TRBV12-4 and TRBJ2-5, with D tentatively TRBD1 (5 bases). Trimming took off 6 bases at V and 3 bases at J, with 14 bases between the two ends. This CDR3 contains 14 residues.

The rearrangement joins TRBV15 to TRBJ2-3; TRBD2 might be the D (5 bases). Trimming cost V 0 bases and J 2 bases, with 15 bases left between them. The CDR3 runs 17 residues. CDR1 LNHNV and CDR2 YYDKDF come from the germline V gene (reference sequence). The CDR3 reads CATSRDWTPGITDTQYF. The CDR3 bases are TGTGCCACCAGCAGAGATTGGACCCCGGGGATCACAGATACGCAGTATTTT.

Regarding this clonotype: One junction end disagrees with the germline gene, perhaps due to a read error. This rearrangement joins TRBV10-3 to TRBJ2-1; 8 positions match TRBD2. The CDR3 extends over 15 amino acids. Germline V gene data show CDR1 as ENHRY and CDR2 as SYGVKD. The CDR3 loop reads CATSQREMGKGEQFF. CDR3 DNA sequence: TGTGCCACCAGTCAGCGGGAGATGGGCAAGGGTGAGCAGTTCTTC.

This clonotype was counted at least ten times. The rearrangement links TRBV11-3 to TRBJ2-7; D is uncertain. V lost 1 base and J lost 6, with 7 bases in between. Germline V CDR1 and CDR2: SGHNT, YENEEA. The CDR3 sequence is 12 residues long. CDR3 sequence (DNA): TGTGCCAGCAGCTTAGGAACTATCGAGCAGTACTTC. Its protein is CASSLGTIEQYF. The full variable domain, rest sourced from reference TRBV11-3 and TRBJ2-7, is EAGVVQSPRYKIIEKKQPVAFWCNPISGHNTLYWYLQNLGQGPELLIRYENEEAVDDSQLPKDRFSAERLKGVDSTLKIQPAELGDSAVYLCASSLGTIEQYFGPGTRLTVT.

As concerns this clonotype: Given a much more abundant clone one base away, this may be a read error. The chain combines TRBV11-2 with TRBJ2-1; D gene unclear. Germline V lookup: CDR1 SGHAT, CDR2 FQNNGV. This CDR3 contains 16 residues. The CDR3 region is CASSLRSGSLYNKQFF. The DNA of the CDR3 is TGTGCCAGCAGCTTGCGCTCCGGGTCTCTCTACAATAAGCAGTTCTTC.

V is TRBV4-1 and J is TRBJ2-5; 12 bases are shared with TRBD2. The CDR3 is 15 residues long. After removal of 3 bases from V and 5 bases from J, the junction contained 4 bases not matched to a gene. CDR1 MGHRA and CDR2 YSYEKL come from the germline V gene. The CDR3 reads CASSHGLAGWETQYF. In nucleotides, the CDR3 is TGCGCCAGCAGCCACGGACTAGCGGGGTGGGAGACCCAGTACTTC.

This clonotype occurred many times. The chain links TRBV20-1 to TRBJ2-7; D is ambiguous. Deletions cut 3 bases from V and 5 bases from J, with 20 bases between. From germline, CDR1 is DFQATT and CDR2 SNEGSKA (reference sequence). The length of the CDR3 is 15 residues. CDR3 region: CSASSDTAAIDEQYF. For the CDR3, the DNA is TGCAGTGCTAGTAGTGACACCGCGGCTATAGACGAGCAGTACTTC.

The genes are TRBV4-3 and TRBJ2-6; D may match TRBD1 or TRBD2 (5 bases each). CDR3 size: 18 residues. The V and J ends lost 1 base and 0 bases respectively, with 13 bases between them. Germline CDR1 reads LGHNA; CDR2 reads YSLEER. CDR3 sequence: CASSQAGTESSGANVLTF. The CDR3 nucleotides read TGCGCCAGCAGCCAAGCCGGGACGGAGAGCTCTGGGGCCAACGTCCTGACTTTC.